This T cell receptor (beta chain) derives from a study of T cell responses to AZD1222 COVID-19 vaccine. Study findings and constraints: Clonal diversity may have been underestimated, and the donors were mostly white British, with more females than males. All repertoire sampling was performed exclusively after the peak T cell response.

This CDR3 has 14 residues. Germline CDR1 is SGHTA and CDR2 is FQGNSA. The ends were cut back, 5 bases at V and 3 bases at J, with 12 bases in the middle. Here immunoSEQ multiplex PCR was the method, and the copy in TCRdb shows in-frame clones only, minus some. The repertoire consists of around 180,000 clones, with about nine tenths occurring once and the leading ten covering 6.1%. This clone was seen just once. As yet, its antigen is unknown. The sequencing here drew on peripheral blood, taken on day 0 of AZD1222 vaccination. J is TRBJ2-3 and V is TRBV7-2; the D gene could be TRBD1 or TRBD2 (5 bases each). The clonotype comes from an adult in good health. In DNA, the CDR3 is TGTGCCAGCAGCCAGGGCCCGGGAACAGATACGCAGTATTTT. This encodes CASSQGPGTDTQYF. Combining the CDR3 with reference TRBV7-2 and TRBJ2-3 gives the whole variable domain GAGVSQSPSNKVTEKGKDVELRCDPISGHTALYWYRQSLGQGLEFLIYFQGNSAPDKSGLPSDRFSAERTGGSVSTLTIQRTQQEDSAVYLCASSQGPGTDTQYFGPGTRLTVL.